This T cell receptor (beta chain) was sequenced during a study of neurological immune-mediated disorders. Findings of the study overall: Across subjects, no CDR3 amino acid sequence appeared in expanded clones of more than one subject, a finding that suggested private repertoires in all groups.

Time point of the sample: longitudinal time-point 2. MiXCR, run by TCRdb on the 5' RACE reads, gives a single entry per CDR3 protein. The data show some 87,000 distinct CDR3 sequences, roughly 13% seen once. The CDR3 spans 12 residues. Between the trimmed V and J ends, which lost 1 base and 5 bases, there was a span of 7 bases. Per the germline V gene, CDR1 is SGHRS and CDR2 is YFSETQ. This clonotype was observed many times. Its antigen remains unknown. The chain carries TRBV5-1 and TRBJ2-7, with D maybe TRBD2 (5 bases). The sequence came from a female donor with HTLV-1-associated myelopathy (HAM/TSP). The sequenced sample consisted of PBMCs. The CDR3 reads CASSLPGNEQYF. The CDR3 DNA follows: TGCGCCAGCAGCTTGCCGGGGAACGAGCAGTACTTC.